This is a list of T cell receptor beta chains from one sample in a study of cytomegalovirus exposure and HLA in healthy donors. The method was immunoSEQ multiplex PCR; TCRdb's version includes in-frame clones alone and lacks a portion of them. In all, the sample yields under 200,000 clones. The specimen sequenced was PBMCs. These receptors were collected from a man aged 30-40 years in good health and CMV-seronegative. The CDR3 runs from the conserved cysteine through the conserved F or W. D genes are given only for firm matches.

j_call | d_call | v_call | cdr3_aa | cdr3_nt
TRBJ1-3 | NA | TRBV7-2 | CASSLWAGKHGTGGNTIYF | TGTGCCAGCAGCTTATGGGCAGGGAAGCATGGAACAGGGGGAAACACCATATATTTT
TRBJ2-2 | TRBD2 | TRBV18 | CASTPGIAGTGELFF | TGTGCCAGCACACCGGGGATAGCGGGCACCGGGGAGCTGTTTTTT
TRBJ2-3 | NA | TRBV5-1 | CASSFGGGTDTQYF | TGCGCCAGCAGCTTCGGGGGAGGCACAGATACGCAGTATTTT
TRBJ1-3 | NA | TRBV7-2 | CASSLQATSGNTIYF | TGTGCCAGCAGCTTACAGGCGACCTCTGGAAACACCATATATTTT
TRBJ2-1 | TRBD2 | TRBV5-1 | CASSPGTSAYNEQFF | TGCGCCAGCAGCCCCGGGACTAGCGCCTACAATGAGCAGTTCTTC
TRBJ1-5 | NA | TRBV9 | CASSSTGGNQPQHF | TGTGCCAGCAGCTCAACAGGAGGCAATCAGCCCCAGCATTTT
TRBJ2-3 | TRBD2 | TRBV30 | CAWSTPSGAQYF | TGTGCCTGGAGTACCCCTAGCGGGGCGCAGTATTTT
TRBJ1-2 | NA | TRBV28 | CASSLSEDLPRGGYTF | TGTGCCAGCAGTTTGTCGGAGGACTTACCGCGGGGTGGCTACACCTTC
TRBJ2-3 | TRBD1 | TRBV7-3 | CASSSQTGHTDTQYF | TGTGCCAGCAGCTCCCAGACAGGGCACACAGATACGCAGTATTTT
TRBJ1-4 | NA | TRBV4-3 | CASSQERSGVGEKLFF | TGCGCCAGCAGCCAAGAGCGGTCGGGGGTGGGTGAAAAACTGTTTTTT
TRBJ1-4 | TRBD1 | TRBV30 | CAWRSGQGEKLFF | TGTGCCTGGAGAAGCGGACAGGGTGAAAAACTGTTTTTT
TRBJ2-7 | TRBD1 | TRBV9 | CASSLGTGLRGSTYEQYF | TGTGCCAGCTCCCTGGGGACAGGGCTCCGCGGGTCAACCTACGAGCAGTACTTC
TRBJ2-6 | NA | TRBV19 | CASSMEGRGSVGANVLTF | TGTGCCAGTAGTATGGAAGGCAGGGGCTCGGTAGGGGCCAACGTCCTGACTTTC
TRBJ1-6 | NA | TRBV6-1 | CASSEQDNSPLHF | TGTGCCAGCAGTGAACAGGATAATTCACCCCTCCACTTT
TRBJ1-1 | NA | TRBV5-8 | CASSATYTEAFF | TGTGCCAGCAGCGCGACATACACTGAAGCTTTCTTT
TRBJ2-5 | TRBD2 | TRBV7-2 | CASSLVFRGGETQYF | TGTGCCAGCAGCTTAGTATTTCGGGGGGGGGAGACCCAGTACTTC
TRBJ1-1 | NA | TRBV7-3 | CASGRGTNTEAFF | TGTGCCAGCGGCAGGGGTACGAACACTGAAGCTTTCTTT
TRBJ2-3 | NA | TRBV28 | CASSGVDAQYF | TGTGCCAGTTCGGGGGTAGATGCGCAGTATTTT
TRBJ2-7 | TRBD2 | TRBV19 | CASSTTGLAGVRLELKQYF | TGTGCCAGTAGTACGACGGGACTAGCGGGAGTGAGGTTAGAGCTCAAGCAGTACTTC
TRBJ2-6 | TRBD1 | TRBV6-1 | CASRTGGWGANVLTF | TGTGCCAGCAGGACAGGGGGTTGGGGGGCCAACGTCCTGACTTTC
TRBJ2-5 | TRBD2 | TRBV27 | CASSSFSGGQETQYF | TGTGCCAGCAGCTCCTTTAGCGGGGGCCAAGAGACCCAGTACTTC
TRBJ2-7 | NA | TRBV18 | CASSPLRSGTGVGYEQYF | TGTGCCAGCTCACCACTCCGATCCGGGACTGGGGTGGGTTACGAGCAGTACTTC
TRBJ1-1 | NA | TRBV10-1 | CASSEQANTEAFF | TGCGCCAGCAGTGAGCAGGCGAACACTGAAGCTTTCTTT
TRBJ1-4 | TRBD1 | TRBV19 | CASSSGFKTGGEKLFF | TGTGCCAGTAGTTCTGGCTTTAAGACAGGGGGTGAAAAACTGTTTTTT